Described below is a single T cell receptor (beta chain) sequence and its context. The CDR3 consists of 16 residues. V shed 1 base and J 7 bases; nucleotides not matched to a gene: 11. The germline V gene encodes CDR1 LNHDA and CDR2 SQIVND (reference sequence). CD45RO-negative, CCR7-selected cells formed the naive CD8 fraction, which excluded terminally differentiated effector memory CD45RA+ cells. Assay runs were performed at deep level. In the study's own analysis: Filtering was not the same, since immunoSEQ gave junction-only sequences without quality scores. Method: immunoSEQ multiplex PCR; TCRdb's copy keeps in-frame clones and lacks some. V, J and clone size are taken as reported in that table, and D and trimming were inferred from the DNA itself. The sample has 2 million to 2.5 million clones; about 95% are singletons. The data derive from a study of shared clonotypes between healthy human individuals. Looking at the study overall: Aged between 18 and 49, the donors were a couple of women and three men.

The sequencing sample was made of naive CD8+ T cells sorted from blood. This clonotype was sampled from a man younger than 35 in good health. This chain uses TRBV19 with TRBJ2-7; 9 bases line up with TRBD2. The CDR3 DNA follows: TGTGCCAGTAGTATAGGGCGGGAGGGCCCGCCGGAAGAGCAGTACTTC. Translated, it gives CASSIGREGPPEEQYF.